Listed below are T cell receptor beta chains from one sample, sequenced in a study of naive and memory T cell subsets. Via MiXCR, TCRdb re-called the 5' RACE reads, giving one row per CDR3 protein. The sample has about 60,000 distinct CDR3 sequences; 8% are singletons. The receptors here all came from a female donor in good health. Each CDR3 is given with its conserved first and last residue. Each record gives: clone size, D gene, J gene, V gene, CDR3 protein, CDR3 DNA. The D gene is left open where the match is weak. Some rows have no size entry. The others give once, few or many, or a class for an expanded clone.

size: few; D: TRBD2; J: TRBJ2-3; V: TRBV4-2; CDR3: CASSQVRGGAGTDTQYF; DNA: TGTGCCAGCAGCCAAGTTCGCGGGGGGGCTGGCACAGATACGCAGTATTTT
size: few; D: -; J: TRBJ2-2; V: TRBV12-3/TRBV12-4; CDR3: CASSFRQGNTGELFF; DNA: TGTGCCAGCAGTTTCAGGCAGGGTAACACCGGGGAGCTGTTTTTT
size: few; D: TRBD1; J: TRBJ1-1; V: TRBV10-3; CDR3: CAISESQGALSNTEAFF; DNA: TGTGCCATCAGTGAGTCTCAGGGGGCCCTTTCGAACACTGAAGCTTTCTTT
size: few; D: -; J: TRBJ2-1; V: TRBV1; CDR3: CTSSQPNWEREGPRSYNEQFF; DNA: TGCACCAGCAGCCAACCTAATTGGGAGCGGGAGGGACCCCGCTCCTACAATGAGCAGTTCTTC
size: -; D: TRBD1; J: TRBJ2-7; V: TRBV27; CDR3: CASSLFSGQGNEQYF; DNA: TGTGCCAGCAGTTTATTCTCGGGACAGGGGAACGAGCAGTACTTC
size: few; D: -; J: TRBJ1-1; V: TRBV10-3; CDR3: CAISPMNTEAFF; DNA: TGTGCCATCAGCCCCATGAACACTGAAGCTTTCTTT
size: -; D: -; J: TRBJ1-1; V: TRBV14; CDR3: CASSLRVSLGAQTEAFF; DNA: TGTGCCAGCAGCCTTCGCGTTTCGTTAGGGGCACAGACTGAAGCTTTCTTT
size: many; D: TRBD2; J: TRBJ2-3; V: TRBV7-9; CDR3: CASSLGLAGVTDTQYF; DNA: TGTGCCAGCAGCTTAGGCCTAGCGGGAGTTACAGATACGCAGTATTTT
size: many; D: -; J: TRBJ1-2; V: TRBV19; CDR3: CASSYDVNYGYTF; DNA: TGTGCCAGCTCCTACGACGTGAACTATGGCTACACCTTC
size: many; D: TRBD1; J: TRBJ1-1; V: TRBV6-1; CDR3: CASRNDREKDQAFF; DNA: TGTGCCAGCAGAAACGACAGGGAAAAAGACCAGGCTTTCTTT